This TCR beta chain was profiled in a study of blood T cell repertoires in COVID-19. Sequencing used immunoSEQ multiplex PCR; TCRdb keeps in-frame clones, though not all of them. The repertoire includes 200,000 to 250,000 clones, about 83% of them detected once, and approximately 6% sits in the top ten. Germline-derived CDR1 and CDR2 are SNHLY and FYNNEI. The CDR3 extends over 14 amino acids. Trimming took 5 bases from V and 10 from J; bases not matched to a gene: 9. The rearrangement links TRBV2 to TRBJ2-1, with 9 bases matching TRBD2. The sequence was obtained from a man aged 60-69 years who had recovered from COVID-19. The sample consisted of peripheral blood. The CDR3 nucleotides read TGTGCCAGCAGTCCCGCCCTAGCGGGGTGGGAGCAGTTCTTC. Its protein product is CASSPALAGWEQFF.